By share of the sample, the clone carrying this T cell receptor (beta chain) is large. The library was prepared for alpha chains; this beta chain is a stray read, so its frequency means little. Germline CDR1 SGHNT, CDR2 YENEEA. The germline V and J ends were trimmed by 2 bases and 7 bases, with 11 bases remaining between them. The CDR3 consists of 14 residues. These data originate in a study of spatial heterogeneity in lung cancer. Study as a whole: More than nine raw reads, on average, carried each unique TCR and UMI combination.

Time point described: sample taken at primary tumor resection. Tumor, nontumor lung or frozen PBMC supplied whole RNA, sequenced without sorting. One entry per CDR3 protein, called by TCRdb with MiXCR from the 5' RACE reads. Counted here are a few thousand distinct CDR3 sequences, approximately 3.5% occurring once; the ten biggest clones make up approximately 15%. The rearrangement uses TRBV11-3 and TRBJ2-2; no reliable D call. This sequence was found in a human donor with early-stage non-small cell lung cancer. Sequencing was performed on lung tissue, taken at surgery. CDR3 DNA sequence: TGTGCCAGCAGCTTAAAACTCGCCGGCGGGGAGCTGTTTTTT. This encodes CASSLKLAGGELFF. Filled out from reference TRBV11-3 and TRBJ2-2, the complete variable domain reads EAGVVQSPRYKIIEKKQPVAFWCNPISGHNTLYWYLQNLGQGPELLIRYENEEAVDDSQLPKDRFSAERLKGVDSTLKIQPAELGDSAVYLCASSLKLAGGELFFGEGSRLTVL.